In its sample, the clone carrying this T cell receptor beta chain was seen a few times. The target antigen is unknown. Time point of the sample: pre-sensitization, week 0. Treatment indicated: therapeutic diphenylcyclopropenone sensitization with weekly scalp DPC. These data belong to a study of human T cells and chemical hapten exposure. Study details: Patients having alopecia areata, totalis or universalis were mostly female. Minor volume differences among pooled libraries chiefly drove per-sample TCR yield variation.

General study findings and limits: It was expanded TCRs that formed significantly more large CDR3 similarity clusters than controls did.

The library put unique molecular identifiers onto individual cDNA molecules. TCRdb independently ran MiXCR on the RACE reads; one entry per CDR3 protein. The sample includes around 180,000 distinct CDR3 sequences, about 31% of them seen just once. V was pared by 2 bases and J by 9 bases, with 17 bases between. This CDR3 has 16 amino acids. Germline V gene data show CDR1 as SGHAT and CDR2 as FQNNGV. The clonotype was recovered from a woman aged 25-40 years with alopecia areata. Some clones in this sample may be carry-over from other donors' samples. V and J are TRBV11-2 and TRBJ1-6, with TRBD1 as a possible D gene (6 bases). This specimen was whole blood, taken in connection with sensitization to the hapten diphenylcyclopropenone (DPC). DNA for the CDR3: TGTGCCAGCAGCTTATTCGCCACAGGGTCAACTTCACCCCTCCACTTT. Protein sequence: CASSLFATGSTSPLHF.